Here is one T cell receptor (beta chain) with its context. There are many counts of this clonotype. The antigen it recognizes is unknown. No much larger clone exists at a distance of one base, and base qualities are not known. The sample is drawn from a study of T-cell reconstitution after alpha-beta-depleted transplantation in children (dated by TCRdb to 2016 to 2018). Study-level background: The study quantitatively tracked T-cell immune reconstitution after TCRalphabeta/CD19-depleted allogeneic hematopoietic cell transplantation in children using TCR repertoire profiling. Beyond this particular receptor, the publication reports: The high TCRbeta diversity at day 60 in some patients was ascribed to recipient T cells and intrathymic progenitors that had survived conditioning. Apparently early alphabetaT-cell count recovery about two months after transplant reportedly relied on only several hundred rapidly expanded clones derived from non-depleted graft cells. Over the following months the frequencies of hyperexpanded clones went down, and after one year T-cell counts and TCRbeta diversity were mostly credited to newly produced T cells.

The sample's time point, from its label and the paper: day 60 (about 2 months) after transplantation. The intended sense of this specimen's treatment or condition label: allogeneic hematopoietic cell transplantation with graft depleted of TCRalphabeta T cells and CD19 B cells. Transplant recipients were children who received TCRalphabeta/CD19-depleted allogeneic hematopoietic cell grafts. Library creation used PCR. The instrument given in TCRdb is Illumina HiSeq 2500. To normalize quantification of the TCRbeta repertoire, the TCR libraries were built with molecular barcoding that relied on unique molecular identifiers. In TCRdb, the public reads were trimmed at Q25 with fastp and aligned with MiXCR, with productive beta chains retained. CDR3 protein sequences are deduplicated, and each keeps its most common genes and DNA. Here the sample has about 32,000 distinct CDR3 sequences; under 7.5% occur a single time. 25% to 30% of the sample is held by the ten biggest clonotypes.

The CDR3 holds 13 amino acids from the cysteine to the phenylalanine. Just the 39-base CDR3 DNA is kept, in frame starting at base 1. The junction shows trimming of 6 bases on V and 4 bases on J, plus 13 bases between the germline ends. Reading the germline V gene gives CDR1 SNHLY and CDR2 FYNNEI. The specimen was peripheral blood, collected 60 days after TCRalphabeta/CD19-depleted stem cell transplant. This chain is built from TRBV2 and TRBJ2-7, with the D segment identity uncertain. This receptor was taken from a child under two years old who had a stem cell transplant for acute myeloid leukemia, so the T cells may come from the graft donor. The DNA sequence is as follows: TGTGCCAGCAGATCACATGCGCGGTACGAGCAGTACTTC. Its translation reads: CASRSHARYEQYF.